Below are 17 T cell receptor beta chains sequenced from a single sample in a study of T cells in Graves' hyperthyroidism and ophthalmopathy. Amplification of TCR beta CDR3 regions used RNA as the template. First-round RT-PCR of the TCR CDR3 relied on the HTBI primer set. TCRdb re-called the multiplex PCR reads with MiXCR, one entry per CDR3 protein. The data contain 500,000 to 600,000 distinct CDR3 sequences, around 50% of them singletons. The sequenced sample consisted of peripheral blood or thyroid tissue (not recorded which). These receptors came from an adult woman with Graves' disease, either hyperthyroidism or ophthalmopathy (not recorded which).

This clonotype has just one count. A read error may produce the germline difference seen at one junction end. The chain's CDR3 is CASRQYTGGGDTIYF. The CDR3 DNA reads TGTGCCAGCAGACAGTACACAGGGGGCGGTGACACCATATATTTT. The V call is TRBV5-1, the J call TRBJ1-3, with 9 bases matching TRBD1. The CDR3 loop spans 15 amino acids. CDR1 is SGHRS and CDR2 is YFSETQ in the germline V gene.

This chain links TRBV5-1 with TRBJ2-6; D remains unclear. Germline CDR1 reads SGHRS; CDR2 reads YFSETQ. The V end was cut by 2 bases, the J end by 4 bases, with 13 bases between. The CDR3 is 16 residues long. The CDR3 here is CASSFQVAVGANVLTF. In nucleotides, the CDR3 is TGCGCCAGCAGCTTTCAGGTGGCGGTGGGGGCCAACGTCCTGACTTTC.

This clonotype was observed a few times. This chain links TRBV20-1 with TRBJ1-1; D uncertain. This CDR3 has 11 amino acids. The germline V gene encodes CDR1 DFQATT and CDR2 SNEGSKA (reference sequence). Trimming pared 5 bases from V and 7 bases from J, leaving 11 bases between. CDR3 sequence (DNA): TGCAGTGCTCCTGACCGACTTGAAGCTTTCTTT. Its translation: CSAPDRLEAFF.

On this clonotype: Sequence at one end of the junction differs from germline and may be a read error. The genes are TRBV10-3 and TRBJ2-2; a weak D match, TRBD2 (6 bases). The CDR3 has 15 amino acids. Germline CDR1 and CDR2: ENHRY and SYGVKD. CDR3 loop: CAISSRRGNTGELFF. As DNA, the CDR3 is TGTGCCATCAGTTCCCGACGGGGGAACACTGGGGAGCTGTTTTTT.

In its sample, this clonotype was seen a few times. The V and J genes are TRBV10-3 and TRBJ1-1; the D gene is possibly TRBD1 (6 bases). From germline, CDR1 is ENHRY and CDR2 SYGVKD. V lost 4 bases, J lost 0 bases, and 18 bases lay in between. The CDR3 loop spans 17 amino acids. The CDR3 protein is CAISARARGRMNTEAFF. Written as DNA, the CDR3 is TGTGCCATCAGTGCTAGAGCCAGGGGAAGGATGAACACTGAAGCTTTCTTT.

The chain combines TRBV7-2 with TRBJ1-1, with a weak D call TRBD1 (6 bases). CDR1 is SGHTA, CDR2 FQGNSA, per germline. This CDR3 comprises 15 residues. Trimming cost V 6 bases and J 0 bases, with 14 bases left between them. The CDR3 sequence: CASSEGGSLNTEAFF. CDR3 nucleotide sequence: TGTGCCAGCAGTGAAGGGGGATCCTTGAACACTGAAGCTTTCTTT.

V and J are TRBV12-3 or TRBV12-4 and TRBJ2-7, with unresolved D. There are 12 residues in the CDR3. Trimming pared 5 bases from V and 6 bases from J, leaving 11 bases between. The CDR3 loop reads CASSPIRSEQYF. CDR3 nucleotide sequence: TGTGCCAGCAGTCCTATAAGGAGCGAGCAGTACTTC.

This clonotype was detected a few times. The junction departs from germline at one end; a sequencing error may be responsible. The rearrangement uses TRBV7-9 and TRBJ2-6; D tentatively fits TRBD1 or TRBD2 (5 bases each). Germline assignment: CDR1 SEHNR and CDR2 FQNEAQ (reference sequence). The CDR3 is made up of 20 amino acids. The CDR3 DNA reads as TGCGCCAGCAGCCCCGACCCGTCGGGACGGATAACAACCGGGGCCAACGTCCTGACTTTC. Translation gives CASSPDPSGRITTGANVLTF.

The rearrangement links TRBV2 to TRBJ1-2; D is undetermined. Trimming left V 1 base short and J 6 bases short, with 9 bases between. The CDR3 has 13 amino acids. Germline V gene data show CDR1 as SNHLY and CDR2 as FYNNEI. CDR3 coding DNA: TGTGCCAGCAGTGAAGGTCGGGCAGATGGCTACACCTTC. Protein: CASSEGRADGYTF.

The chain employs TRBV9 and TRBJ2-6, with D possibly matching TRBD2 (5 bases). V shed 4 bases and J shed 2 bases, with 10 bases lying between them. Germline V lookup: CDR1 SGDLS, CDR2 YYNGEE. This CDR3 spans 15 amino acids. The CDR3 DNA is TGTGCCAGCAGCAAGACGAGGGCTGGGGCCAACGTCCTGACTTTC. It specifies CASSKTRAGANVLTF.

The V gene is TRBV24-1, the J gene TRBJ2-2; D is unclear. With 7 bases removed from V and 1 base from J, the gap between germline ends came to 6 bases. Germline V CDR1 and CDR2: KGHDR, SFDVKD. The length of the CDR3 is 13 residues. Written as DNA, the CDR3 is TGTGCCACCAGGCTAAAGAACACCGGGGAGCTGTTTTTT. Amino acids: CATRLKNTGELFF.

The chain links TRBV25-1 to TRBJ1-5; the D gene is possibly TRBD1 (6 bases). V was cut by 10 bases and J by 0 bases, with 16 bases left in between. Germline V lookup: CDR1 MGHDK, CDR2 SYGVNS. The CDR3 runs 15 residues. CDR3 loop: CAISRGSDSNQPQHF. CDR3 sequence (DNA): TGTGCCATCTCTAGGGGGTCAGATAGCAATCAGCCCCAGCATTTT.

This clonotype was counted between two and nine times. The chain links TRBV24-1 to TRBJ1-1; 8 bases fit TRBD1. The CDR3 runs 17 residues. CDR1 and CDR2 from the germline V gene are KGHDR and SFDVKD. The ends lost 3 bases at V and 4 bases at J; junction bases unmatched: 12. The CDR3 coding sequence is TGTGCCACCAGTGATGGGGGACAGGTCTCGAGGAGCACTGAAGCTTTCTTT. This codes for CATSDGGQVSRSTEAFF.

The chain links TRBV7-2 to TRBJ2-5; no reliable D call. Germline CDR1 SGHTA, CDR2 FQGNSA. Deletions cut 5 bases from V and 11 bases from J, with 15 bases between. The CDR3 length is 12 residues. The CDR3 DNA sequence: TGTGCCAGCAGCCCCGGCTATCAGGAGCAGTACTTC. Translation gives CASSPGYQEQYF.

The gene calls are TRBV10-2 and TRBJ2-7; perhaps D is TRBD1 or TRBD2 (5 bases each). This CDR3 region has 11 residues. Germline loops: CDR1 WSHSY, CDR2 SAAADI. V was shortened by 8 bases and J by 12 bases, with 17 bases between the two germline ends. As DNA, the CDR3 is TGCGCCAGCTGCAACCGGGGCGAGGGGTACTTC. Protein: CASCNRGEGYF.

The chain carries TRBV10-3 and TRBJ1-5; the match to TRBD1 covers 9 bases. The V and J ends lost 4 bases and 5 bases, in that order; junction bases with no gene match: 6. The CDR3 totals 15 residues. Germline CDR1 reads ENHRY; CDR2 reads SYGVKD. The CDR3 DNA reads TGTGCCATCAGTGCGGGACAGGGCAATCATCAGCCCCAGCATTTT. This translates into CAISAGQGNHQPQHF.

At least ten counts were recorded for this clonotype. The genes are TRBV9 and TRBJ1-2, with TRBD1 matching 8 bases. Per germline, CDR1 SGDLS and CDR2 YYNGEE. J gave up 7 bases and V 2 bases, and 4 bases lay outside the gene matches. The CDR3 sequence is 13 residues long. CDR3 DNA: TGTGCCAGCAGCGTTCAGGGGGCGGGTGGCTACACCTTC. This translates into CASSVQGAGGYTF.